This T cell receptor (beta chain) emerged from a study of OX40 agonist ivuxolimab in advanced cancers. Across the whole study: The study gave patients intravenous ivuxolimab at 0.01 to 10 mg/kg every 2 weeks. Study observations and caveats: Undetermined was the antigen specificity of the expanded peripheral T cells. People who partly responded at 0.1-3.0 mg/kg had some of the least clonal expansion seen.

V was clipped by 7 bases and J by 5 bases, with 21 bases between them. The CDR3 length is 15 residues. Germline-derived CDR1 and CDR2 are SQVTM and ANQGSEA. Method: immunoSEQ multiplex PCR; TCRdb's copy keeps in-frame clones and lacks some. This repertoire shows about 73,000 clones, around 90% found once; its top ten account for roughly 0.5%. On this clone: The antigen remains undetermined.

This chain links TRBV29-1 with TRBJ1-5; the D gene is possibly TRBD1 (5 bases). Sequencing was performed on CD4+ or CD8+ T cells sorted from blood, taken in a trial of the OX40 agonist ivuxolimab. This clonotype was sampled from an adult with an advanced solid tumor such as melanoma, head and neck, liver or kidney cancer. This CDR3 reads CSGGTGGGRDQPQHF. The CDR3 DNA reads as TGCAGCGGGGGGACCGGGGGAGGGAGGGATCAGCCCCAGCATTTT.